This paragraph covers one TCR beta chain sequence. What it binds is unknown. This entry belongs to a study of shared clonotypes between healthy human individuals. Study overall: Used for every donor were three CD4 naive, three CD4 memory, two CD8 naive and one CD8 memory plate. Findings and limits, study-wide: Sharing across four donors was highest in naive CD4 (approximately 5%) and lowest in memory CD8 (roughly 0.4%). In the sorted subsets, rarefaction showed sequencing was incomplete despite large depth.

Produced via immunoSEQ multiplex PCR; TCRdb's table is partial and in-frame only. The sample includes 2 million to 2.5 million clones, 85% to 95% of them seen just once. The V end lost 4 bases, the J end lost 6 bases, and 18 bases lay between the germline ends. The germline V gene has CDR1 LNHDA and CDR2 SQIVND (reference sequence). CDR3 length: 16 residues. The receptor comes from a man younger than 35 in good health. Some clones in this sample may be carry-over from other donors' samples. V is TRBV19 and J is TRBJ2-2, with TRBD1 as a possible D gene (6 bases). The sequencing sample was made of naive CD4+ T cells from PBMCs. The sample's subset: CD45RA+ positively selected. The chain's CDR3 is CASSRSTGWDAGELFF. The CDR3 region has the DNA TGTGCCAGTAGTAGATCCACAGGGTGGGACGCCGGGGAGCTGTTTTTT.